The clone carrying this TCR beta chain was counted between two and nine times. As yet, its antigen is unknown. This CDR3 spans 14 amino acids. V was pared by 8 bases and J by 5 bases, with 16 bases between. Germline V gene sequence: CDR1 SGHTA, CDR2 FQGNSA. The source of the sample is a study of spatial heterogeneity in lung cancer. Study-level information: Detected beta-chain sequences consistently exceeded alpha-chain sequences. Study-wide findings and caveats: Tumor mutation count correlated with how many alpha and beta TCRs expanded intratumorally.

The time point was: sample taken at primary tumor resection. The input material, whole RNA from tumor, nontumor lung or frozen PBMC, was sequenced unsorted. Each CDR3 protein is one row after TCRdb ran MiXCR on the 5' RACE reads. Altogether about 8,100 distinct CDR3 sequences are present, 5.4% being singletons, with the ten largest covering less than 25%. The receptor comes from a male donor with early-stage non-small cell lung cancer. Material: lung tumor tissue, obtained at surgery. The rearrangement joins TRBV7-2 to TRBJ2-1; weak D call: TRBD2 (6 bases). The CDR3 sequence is CASSRTGVNNEQFF. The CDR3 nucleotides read TGTGCCAGCTCTCGAACGGGAGTTAACAATGAGCAGTTCTTC.